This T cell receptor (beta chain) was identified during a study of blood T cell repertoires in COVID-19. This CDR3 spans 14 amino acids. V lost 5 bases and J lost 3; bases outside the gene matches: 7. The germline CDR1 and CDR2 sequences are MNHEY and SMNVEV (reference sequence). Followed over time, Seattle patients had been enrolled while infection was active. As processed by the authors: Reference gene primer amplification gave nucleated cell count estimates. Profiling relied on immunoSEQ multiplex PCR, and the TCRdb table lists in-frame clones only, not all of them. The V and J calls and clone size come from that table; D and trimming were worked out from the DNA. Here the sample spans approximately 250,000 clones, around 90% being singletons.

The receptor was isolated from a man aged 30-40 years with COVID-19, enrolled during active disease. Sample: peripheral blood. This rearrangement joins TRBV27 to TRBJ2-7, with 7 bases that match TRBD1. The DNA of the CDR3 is TGTGCCAGCAGTCCCCGACAGGGCCGCTACGAGCAGTACTTC. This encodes CASSPRQGRYEQYF.